This T cell receptor (beta chain) was captured in a study of blood T cell repertoires in COVID-19. In the study overall: Samples came from the United States, Italy and Spain, spanning acute and convalescent COVID-19. From T cells, B-cell-depleted T cells, or PBMCs came the material, which was cDNA or gDNA.

This clone appeared a few times. The CDR3 is made up of 11 amino acids. The V end lost 6 bases, the J end lost 8 bases, and 7 bases lay between the germline ends. CDR1 MDHEN and CDR2 SYDVKM come from the germline V gene. Authors' analysis steps: Amplification with reference gene primers provided the estimates of nucleated cell counts. Clones were read by immunoSEQ multiplex PCR, and TCRdb kept only the in-frame ones, dropping some. V and J calls and clone size are as listed in that table; D and trimming were resolved from the DNA. Among 250,000 or so clones listed, 70% to 90% were seen once. The TCR sequence derives from a woman aged 45-59 years who had recovered from COVID-19. The chain employs TRBV28 and TRBJ2-2, with D unclear. The source material was PBMCs or T cells enriched from blood (not recorded which). CDR3 sequence: CASSSRGELFF. The CDR3 coding sequence is TGTGCCAGCAGCTCGAGAGGGGAGCTGTTTTTT. Together with reference TRBV28 and TRBJ2-2, the CDR3 gives the full variable domain: DVKVTQSSRYLVKRTGEKVFLECVQDMDHENMFWYRQDPGLGLRLIYFSYDVKMKEKGDIPEGYSVSREKKERFSLILESASTNQTSMYLCASSSRGELFFGEGSRLTVL.